A selection of T cell receptor beta chains follows, all from one sample in a study of OX40 agonist ivuxolimab in advanced cancers. The method was immunoSEQ multiplex PCR; TCRdb's version includes in-frame clones alone and lacks a portion of them. The sample lists approximately 82,000 clones, roughly 85% occurring once. The specimen was CD4+ or CD8+ T cells sorted from blood, collected in a trial of the OX40 agonist ivuxolimab. The receptors originated from an adult with an advanced solid tumor such as melanoma, head and neck, liver or kidney cancer. CDR3s include the opening cysteine and the closing phenylalanine or tryptophan. The order of the fields is V gene, J gene, D gene, clone size, CDR3 protein, CDR3 DNA. The D gene is left open where the match is weak. A row's size may be missing; if present it is once, few, many or a size class.

v_gene: TRBV18; j_gene: TRBJ1-3; d_gene: .; abundance: .; CDR3aa: CASSADSGSGNTIYF; CDR3nt: TGTGCCAGCTCAGCTGACAGCGGCTCTGGAAACACCATATATTTT
v_gene: TRBV11-1; j_gene: TRBJ1-1; d_gene: TRBD1; abundance: once; CDR3aa: CASSRETGPTEAFF; CDR3nt: TGTGCCAGCAGCCGGGAGACAGGGCCCACTGAAGCTTTCTTT
v_gene: TRBV30; j_gene: TRBJ2-5; d_gene: .; abundance: .; CDR3aa: CAWSVGGPGETQYF; CDR3nt: TGTGCCTGGAGTGTAGGCGGACCAGGAGAGACCCAGTACTTC
v_gene: TRBV7-2; j_gene: TRBJ2-5; d_gene: TRBD1; abundance: .; CDR3aa: CASSLSDRGRETQYF; CDR3nt: TGTGCCAGCAGCTTATCCGACAGGGGGCGAGAGACCCAGTACTTC
v_gene: TRBV10-3; j_gene: TRBJ2-2; d_gene: .; abundance: once; CDR3aa: CAISDRSGTGELFF; CDR3nt: TGTGCCATCTCCGATCGGTCGGGCACCGGGGAGCTGTTTTTT
v_gene: TRBV19; j_gene: TRBJ1-1; d_gene: .; abundance: .; CDR3aa: CASSNRKDTEAFF; CDR3nt: TGTGCCAGTAGTAACAGGAAAGACACTGAAGCTTTCTTT
v_gene: TRBV7-2; j_gene: TRBJ1-2; d_gene: .; abundance: .; CDR3aa: CASSRTQGGGYTF; CDR3nt: TGTGCCAGCAGCCGGACACAGGGTGGCGGCTACACCTTC
v_gene: TRBV5-1; j_gene: TRBJ1-3; d_gene: TRBD1; abundance: .; CDR3aa: CASRPGTEGNTIYF; CDR3nt: TGCGCCAGCAGGCCCGGGACAGAGGGAAACACCATATATTTT
v_gene: TRBV27; j_gene: TRBJ2-7; d_gene: .; abundance: once; CDR3aa: CASSFGAQVYSYEQYF; CDR3nt: TGTGCCAGCAGTTTCGGGGCCCAGGTCTACTCCTACGAGCAGTACTTC
v_gene: TRBV6-1; j_gene: TRBJ1-1; d_gene: .; abundance: few; CDR3aa: CASSLGYTEAFF; CDR3nt: TGTGCCAGCAGCTTGGGGTACACTGAAGCTTTCTTT
v_gene: TRBV6-1; j_gene: TRBJ1-2; d_gene: .; abundance: .; CDR3aa: CASSLPGRGYGYTF; CDR3nt: TGTGCCAGCAGTCTTCCGGGAAGGGGCTATGGCTACACCTTC
v_gene: TRBV9; j_gene: TRBJ1-6; d_gene: .; abundance: .; CDR3aa: CASSVDESSYNSPLHF; CDR3nt: TGTGCCAGCAGCGTAGATGAGAGCTCCTATAATTCACCCCTCCACTTT
v_gene: TRBV29-1; j_gene: TRBJ2-3; d_gene: .; abundance: .; CDR3aa: CSVPPAGVGTDTQYF; CDR3nt: TGCAGCGTCCCGCCAGCAGGGGTCGGCACAGATACGCAGTATTTT
v_gene: TRBV25-1; j_gene: TRBJ2-7; d_gene: .; abundance: .; CDR3aa: CASSGRVSQAYEQYF; CDR3nt: TGTGCCAGCAGTGGTCGGGTGAGTCAGGCCTACGAGCAGTACTTC
v_gene: TRBV4-2; j_gene: TRBJ2-7; d_gene: .; abundance: once; CDR3aa: CASSQEVGSYEQYF; CDR3nt: TGTGCCAGCAGCCAAGAGGTGGGTAGCTACGAGCAGTACTTC
v_gene: TRBV9; j_gene: TRBJ2-6; d_gene: .; abundance: .; CDR3aa: CASSPLGYSTGANVLTF; CDR3nt: TGTGCCAGCAGCCCCCTGGGGTACAGTACCGGGGCCAACGTCCTGACTTTC
v_gene: TRBV10-3; j_gene: TRBJ2-3; d_gene: .; abundance: .; CDR3aa: CAINSLREDTQYF; CDR3nt: TGTGCCATCAACTCCCTCCGGGAGGATACGCAGTATTTT
v_gene: TRBV2; j_gene: TRBJ1-1; d_gene: .; abundance: .; CDR3aa: CASRDLSGRNTEAFF; CDR3nt: TGTGCCAGCAGAGACCTTTCAGGCCGGAACACTGAAGCTTTCTTT
v_gene: TRBV5-8; j_gene: TRBJ2-3; d_gene: TRBD1; abundance: .; CDR3aa: CASSKDRGPTSTDTQYF; CDR3nt: TGTGCCAGCAGCAAGGACAGGGGGCCGACTAGCACAGATACGCAGTATTTT
v_gene: TRBV5-1; j_gene: TRBJ1-5; d_gene: .; abundance: .; CDR3aa: CASSLGPGPDQPQHF; CDR3nt: TGCGCCAGCAGCTTGGGCCCGGGGCCAGATCAGCCCCAGCATTTT
v_gene: TRBV6-1; j_gene: TRBJ2-3; d_gene: .; abundance: .; CDR3aa: CASSDRASTDTQYF; CDR3nt: TGTGCCAGCAGTGACAGGGCTAGCACAGATACGCAGTATTTT
v_gene: TRBV11-2; j_gene: TRBJ2-5; d_gene: TRBD2; abundance: .; CDR3aa: CASSRYGLAVGETQYF; CDR3nt: TGTGCCAGCAGCCGATACGGACTAGCGGTTGGAGAGACCCAGTACTTC
v_gene: TRBV7-3; j_gene: TRBJ2-7; d_gene: .; abundance: .; CDR3aa: CASSFGGSSYEQYF; CDR3nt: TGTGCCAGCAGCTTTGGAGGGAGCTCCTACGAGCAGTACTTC
v_gene: TRBV9; j_gene: TRBJ1-6; d_gene: TRBD1; abundance: .; CDR3aa: CASSLQGADSPLHF; CDR3nt: TGTGCCAGCAGCTTACAGGGGGCCGATTCACCCCTCCACTTT
v_gene: TRBV4-2; j_gene: TRBJ2-2; d_gene: .; abundance: .; CDR3aa: CASSQNEGSPGELFF; CDR3nt: TGTGCCAGCAGCCAAAACGAGGGGTCCCCCGGGGAGCTGTTTTTT
v_gene: TRBV4-2; j_gene: TRBJ1-2; d_gene: .; abundance: .; CDR3aa: CASSQDSYGYTF; CDR3nt: TGTGCCAGCAGCCAAGACAGTTATGGCTACACCTTC
v_gene: TRBV5-1; j_gene: TRBJ1-4; d_gene: TRBD1; abundance: .; CDR3aa: CASSGTGGFLYEKLFF; CDR3nt: TGCGCCAGCAGCGGAACAGGGGGATTTCTGTATGAAAAACTGTTTTTT
v_gene: TRBV6-5; j_gene: TRBJ1-4; d_gene: .; abundance: .; CDR3aa: CASSYGVATNEKLFF; CDR3nt: TGTGCCAGCAGTTACGGAGTTGCAACTAATGAAAAACTGTTTTTT
v_gene: TRBV30; j_gene: TRBJ1-2; d_gene: .; abundance: few; CDR3aa: CAWSRQVNGYTF; CDR3nt: TGTGCCTGGAGCCGACAGGTTAATGGCTACACCTTC
v_gene: TRBV5-1; j_gene: TRBJ1-4; d_gene: .; abundance: .; CDR3aa: CASRTGPQEEKLFF; CDR3nt: TGCGCCAGCAGAACCGGGCCCCAGGAGGAAAAACTGTTTTTT
v_gene: TRBV6-4; j_gene: TRBJ2-1; d_gene: .; abundance: .; CDR3aa: CASSDSALNEQFF; CDR3nt: TGTGCCAGCAGTGACTCCGCTTTAAATGAGCAGTTCTTC
v_gene: TRBV5-4; j_gene: TRBJ1-5; d_gene: .; abundance: .; CDR3aa: CASSLFGVNQPQHF; CDR3nt: TGTGCCAGCAGCTTGTTTGGGGTTAATCAGCCCCAGCATTTT
v_gene: TRBV19; j_gene: TRBJ2-3; d_gene: TRBD2; abundance: .; CDR3aa: CASSMVAGTVLDTQYF; CDR3nt: TGTGCCAGTAGTATGGTAGCGGGGACGGTGTTAGATACGCAGTATTTT
v_gene: TRBV7-3; j_gene: TRBJ1-5; d_gene: TRBD1; abundance: .; CDR3aa: CASSSQGGGPQHF; CDR3nt: TGTGCCAGCAGCTCCCAGGGGGGTGGGCCCCAGCATTTT
v_gene: TRBV5-4; j_gene: TRBJ1-1; d_gene: TRBD1; abundance: .; CDR3aa: CASSLRDRETEAFF; CDR3nt: TGTGCCAGCAGCTTGAGGGACAGGGAAACTGAAGCTTTCTTT
v_gene: TRBV28; j_gene: TRBJ1-2; d_gene: .; abundance: .; CDR3aa: CASSNPGGLQGGYTF; CDR3nt: TGTGCCAGCAGTAATCCCGGAGGGTTGCAGGGAGGCTACACCTTC
v_gene: TRBV29-1; j_gene: TRBJ1-1; d_gene: TRBD1; abundance: .; CDR3aa: CSVETGQGVTEAFF; CDR3nt: TGCAGCGTTGAAACGGGACAGGGGGTAACTGAAGCTTTCTTT
v_gene: TRBV5-1; j_gene: TRBJ1-1; d_gene: .; abundance: .; CDR3aa: CASSPRQDGTEAFF; CDR3nt: TGCGCCAGCAGCCCGCGGCAGGATGGGACTGAAGCTTTCTTT
v_gene: TRBV19; j_gene: TRBJ2-7; d_gene: TRBD2; abundance: .; CDR3aa: CASSDPSGGYSYEQYF; CDR3nt: TGTGCCAGTAGTGATCCTAGCGGGGGGTACTCCTACGAGCAGTACTTC
v_gene: TRBV10-3; j_gene: TRBJ1-3; d_gene: .; abundance: .; CDR3aa: CATASQDSSGNTIYF; CDR3nt: TGTGCCACCGCTTCACAGGACTCCTCTGGAAACACCATATATTTT
v_gene: TRBV5-4; j_gene: TRBJ2-3; d_gene: TRBD1; abundance: .; CDR3aa: CASSKQGAGTDTQYF; CDR3nt: TGTGCCAGCAGCAAACAGGGGGCCGGGACAGATACGCAGTATTTT
v_gene: TRBV5-4; j_gene: TRBJ2-1; d_gene: .; abundance: .; CDR3aa: CASSLGRGSGEQFF; CDR3nt: TGTGCCAGCAGCTTAGGCCGGGGGTCTGGTGAGCAGTTCTTC
v_gene: TRBV15; j_gene: TRBJ2-5; d_gene: .; abundance: .; CDR3aa: CATSRGQGEETQYF; CDR3nt: TGTGCCACCAGCAGGGGGCAGGGTGAAGAGACCCAGTACTTC
v_gene: TRBV14; j_gene: TRBJ2-2; d_gene: .; abundance: .; CDR3aa: CASSQTSIDTGELFF; CDR3nt: TGTGCCAGCAGCCAGACGTCGATCGATACCGGGGAGCTGTTTTTT
v_gene: TRBV10-3; j_gene: TRBJ2-5; d_gene: .; abundance: few; CDR3aa: CAISRSGGHTIGETQYF; CDR3nt: TGTGCCATCAGTCGGTCGGGGGGACACACCATCGGGGAGACCCAGTACTTC
v_gene: TRBV6-1; j_gene: TRBJ2-7; d_gene: .; abundance: .; CDR3aa: CASSARGETYEQYF; CDR3nt: TGTGCCAGCAGTGCCCGCGGTGAGACCTACGAGCAGTACTTC
v_gene: TRBV30; j_gene: TRBJ2-2; d_gene: TRBD1; abundance: .; CDR3aa: CAWGQENTGELFF; CDR3nt: TGTGCCTGGGGACAGGAGAACACCGGGGAGCTGTTTTTT
v_gene: TRBV4-1; j_gene: TRBJ2-5; d_gene: .; abundance: .; CDR3aa: CASSQGQAGQETQYF; CDR3nt: TGCGCCAGCAGCCAAGGTCAGGCAGGTCAAGAGACCCAGTACTTC
v_gene: TRBV28; j_gene: TRBJ1-1; d_gene: .; abundance: few; CDR3aa: CASSLRQREAFF; CDR3nt: TGTGCCAGCAGTTTACGCCAGAGGGAAGCTTTCTTT
v_gene: TRBV5-4; j_gene: TRBJ2-7; d_gene: TRBD2; abundance: .; CDR3aa: CASSLGTSSYEQYF; CDR3nt: TGTGCCAGCAGCTTAGGGACTAGCTCCTACGAGCAGTACTTC
v_gene: TRBV27; j_gene: TRBJ1-2; d_gene: .; abundance: .; CDR3aa: CASSFPHRVSHYGYTF; CDR3nt: TGTGCCAGCAGTTTCCCCCACAGGGTAAGTCACTATGGCTACACCTTC
v_gene: TRBV7-2; j_gene: TRBJ2-2; d_gene: .; abundance: .; CDR3aa: CASSFGPPDLTGELFF; CDR3nt: TGTGCCAGCAGCTTTGGACCCCCAGACCTCACCGGGGAGCTGTTTTTT
v_gene: TRBV6-5; j_gene: TRBJ2-1; d_gene: .; abundance: once; CDR3aa: CASGTDGWKFF; CDR3nt: TGTGCCAGCGGCACAGATGGCTGGAAGTTCTTC
v_gene: TRBV7-2; j_gene: TRBJ2-5; d_gene: TRBD1; abundance: once; CDR3aa: CASSFQGAEGTQYF; CDR3nt: TGTGCCAGCAGCTTCCAGGGGGCGGAGGGGACCCAGTACTTC
v_gene: TRBV7-9; j_gene: TRBJ1-1; d_gene: TRBD1; abundance: .; CDR3aa: CASSFRGLDTEAFF; CDR3nt: TGTGCCAGCAGCTTCAGGGGGCTTGACACTGAAGCTTTCTTT